This TCR beta chain appears in the sequencing data of a study of T-cell memory formation after mild COVID-19. The CDR3 spans 14 residues. Germline V lookup: CDR1 LGHNA, CDR2 YSLEER. Trimming removed 1 base at V and 10 bases at J, with 11 bases between. It was 5'RACE with constant-segment primers that produced the TCR alpha and TCR beta cDNA libraries, which carried sample barcodes and UMIs. Using its own MiXCR run on the 5' RACE reads, TCRdb lists one record per CDR3 protein. The table lists approximately 300,000 distinct CDR3 sequences, just under 20% of them singletons, with roughly 20% in the top ten.

This TCR came from a man between 18 and 29 years old who had mild COVID-19 (a few samples of this study predate the infection). Cell type and time point are not known. Input material: PBMCs or a T cell subset sorted from them (not recorded which). This chain joins TRBV4-3 and TRBJ1-6; no reliable D call. CDR3 coding DNA: TGCGCCAGCAGCCAAGCAAGTTTTGGGTCACCCCTCCACTTT. As protein: CASSQASFGSPLHF.